The rows below give T cell receptor beta chains drawn from one sample of a study of shared clonotypes between healthy human individuals. Data came from immunoSEQ multiplex PCR; TCRdb stores just in-frame clones and leaves some out. The table has about 2 million clones, about 95% seen once; the top ten hold roughly 1%. The sample was naive CD8+ T cells sorted from blood. Receptors were obtained from a man younger than 30 in good health. The CDR3 runs from the conserved cysteine through the conserved F or W. D genes are given only for firm matches. Expanded clones are given a class, and other clones once, few, many or no size at all.

- | TRBJ1-3 | - | TRBV27 | CASSPRSGGNTIYF | TGTGCCAGCAGCCCACGGTCGGGGGGAAACACCATATATTTT
- | TRBJ2-5 | - | TRBV7-9 | CASSLDLGLQETQYF | TGTGCCAGCAGCTTAGACCTCGGGTTACAAGAGACCCAGTACTTC
- | TRBJ2-7 | - | TRBV10-1 | CASSESNLREQYF | TGCGCCAGCAGTGAGTCGAACTTACGCGAGCAGTACTTC
- | TRBJ2-5 | - | TRBV5-4 | CASSVTETQYF | TGTGCCAGCAGCGTAACGGAGACCCAGTACTTC
- | TRBJ2-4 | - | TRBV6-5 | CASVRGREGKNIQYF | TGTGCCAGCGTCAGGGGCAGGGAAGGCAAAAACATTCAGTACTTC
once | TRBJ2-2 | - | TRBV6-5 | CASRLPGPPGELFF | TGTGCCAGCAGATTACCGGGACCACCCGGGGAGCTGTTTTTT
- | TRBJ2-7 | - | TRBV7-2 | CASSFLGLTYEQYF | TGTGCCAGCAGCTTCTTGGGACTGACCTACGAGCAGTACTTC
- | TRBJ2-2 | - | TRBV7-9 | CASSLELGLNTGELFF | TGTGCCAGCAGCTTAGAGTTGGGGCTGAACACCGGGGAGCTGTTTTTT
- | TRBJ2-1 | TRBD2 | TRBV15 | CATSRTSGGYNEQFF | TGTGCCACCAGCAGAACTAGCGGGGGATACAATGAGCAGTTCTTC
- | TRBJ2-3 | - | TRBV7-9 | CASSLVLLRTDTQYF | TGTGCCAGCAGCTTAGTACTACTCCGCACAGATACGCAGTATTTT
once | TRBJ2-3 | TRBD2 | TRBV13 | CASSELAGTDTQYF | TGTGCCAGCAGCGAACTAGCGGGCACAGATACGCAGTATTTT
- | TRBJ2-1 | - | TRBV7-9 | CASSHRDTSINEQFF | TGTGCCAGCAGCCACCGGGACACCTCTATCAATGAGCAGTTCTTC
once | TRBJ2-2 | - | TRBV6-5 | CASSYGIGTGELFF | TGTGCCAGCAGTTACGGGATAGGAACCGGGGAGCTGTTTTTT
- | TRBJ2-2 | TRBD1 | TRBV28 | CASSRQGAGTGELFF | TGTGCCAGCAGCCGGCAGGGGGCCGGCACCGGGGAGCTGTTTTTT
- | TRBJ2-3 | TRBD2 | TRBV2 | CASRRLAGTDTQYF | TGTGCCAGCAGAAGACTAGCGGGCACAGATACGCAGTATTTT
- | TRBJ2-3 | - | TRBV29-1 | CSVLLVASANVNALDTQYF | TGCAGCGTTTTGCTTGTCGCTAGCGCGAATGTGAACGCGCTGGATACGCAGTATTTT
- | TRBJ2-7 | - | TRBV7-6 | CASSPGTVVYEQYF | TGTGCCAGCAGCCCTGGGACGGTAGTCTACGAGCAGTACTTC
- | TRBJ2-7 | - | TRBV21-1 | CASTQGAGISCSYEQYF | TGTGCCAGCACCCAGGGGGCAGGGATATCATGTTCGTACGAGCAGTACTTC
- | TRBJ1-1 | - | TRBV30 | CAWSGSLVNTEAFF | TGTGCCTGGAGCGGCAGCCTAGTGAACACTGAAGCTTTCTTT
once | TRBJ2-1 | TRBD1 | TRBV28 | CASSVPGQGTLEQFF | TGTGCCAGCAGTGTTCCGGGACAGGGGACTCTTGAGCAGTTCTTC